This entry lists 32 T cell receptor beta chains sequenced from one sample in a study of shared clonotypes between healthy human individuals. TCRdb keeps only in-frame clones here, not all; method: immunoSEQ multiplex PCR. Here the sample spans under 2,500,000 clones, approximately 94% being singletons. The specimen was naive CD4+ T cells sorted from blood. The subset is: CD45RA+ positively selected. The receptors were sampled from a man aged 18 to 35 in good health.

V and J are TRBV6-5 and TRBJ1-2; TRBD1 matches 9 bases. This CDR3 comprises 13 residues. Germline loops: CDR1 MNHEY, CDR2 SVGAGI. V was pared by 5 bases and J by 7 bases, with 5 bases of the junction left unmatched. DNA of the CDR3: TGTGCCAGCAGTCAACAGGGGGCGCTTGGCTACACCTTC. It specifies CASSQQGALGYTF.

The rearrangement links TRBV4-3 to TRBJ2-3; D possibly matches TRBD1 or TRBD2 (5 bases each). Trimming cost V 4 bases and J 1 base, with 9 bases left between them. Germline V gene data show CDR1 as LGHNA and CDR2 as YSLEER. CDR3 length equals 14 residues. The CDR3 is CASSPGGGTDTQYF. The CDR3 DNA follows: TGCGCCAGCAGCCCTGGGGGAGGCACAGATACGCAGTATTTT.

CDR3 in DNA: TGTGCCAGCAGCCCAGCAGGGACAGTCTCCTACGAGCAGTACTTC. This encodes CASSPAGTVSYEQYF. V usage is TRBV7-6 and J usage is TRBJ2-7, with 7 bases lining up with TRBD1. CDR3 size: 15 residues. CDR1 is SGHVS and CDR2 is FNYEAQ in the germline V gene. V gave up 5 bases and J gave up 0 bases; unmatched junction bases: 7.

As for this clone: Other nucleotide sequences in the sample specify the same CDR3. The rearrangement links TRBV6-6 to TRBJ2-7; a possible D gene is TRBD2 (5 bases). This CDR3 has 12 amino acids. Trimming removed 6 bases from V and 2 bases from J, with 8 bases in between. The germline gives CDR1 MNHNY, CDR2 SVGAGI (reference sequence). Here the CDR3 reads CASSRTPYEQYF. DNA for the CDR3: TGTGCCAGCAGCCGGACTCCCTACGAGCAGTACTTC.

In this sample, this clone turned up once. The gene calls are TRBV30 and TRBJ2-2; possibly TRBD1 for D (6 bases). Germline CDR1 reads GTSNPN; CDR2 reads SVGIG (reference sequence). This CDR3 spans 16 amino acids. Trimming took 4 bases from V and 1 from J, leaving 16 bases between them. The DNA for the CDR3 is TGTGCCTGGATTATAGCCGGGACAAGGAACACCGGGGAGCTGTTTTTT. This gives the protein CAWIIAGTRNTGELFF. The whole variable domain, filled in from reference TRBV30 and TRBJ2-2, reads SQTIHQWPATLVQPVGSPLSLECTVEGTSNPNLYWYRQAAGRGLQLLFYSVGIGQISSEVPQNLSASRPQDRQFILSSKKLLLSDSGFYLCAWIIAGTRNTGELFFGEGSRLTVL.

This chain uses TRBV5-4 with TRBJ2-2, with 9 bases identical to TRBD1. The CDR3 is made up of 16 amino acids. The junction had 9 bases not matched to a gene; V was cut back by 3 bases and J by 6 bases. From germline, CDR1 is SGHNT and CDR2 YYREEE (reference sequence). CDR3 in DNA: TGTGCCAGCAGCTCAACCGGGACAGGGACCGCCGGGGAGCTGTTTTTT. It encodes CASSSTGTGTAGELFF.

This clone occurred once. The chain has TRBV5-3 and TRBJ1-3, with D tentatively TRBD1 (6 bases). TRBV5-3 is treated as an ORF (open reading frame) with a function not yet certain. V lost 8 bases and J lost 2, with 17 bases in between. The CDR3 totals 15 residues. The CDR3 is CASNDRFGTGNTIYF. CDR3 nucleotides: TGTGCCAGTAATGACAGGTTCGGCACTGGAAACACCATATATTTT.

The V call is TRBV7-2, the J call TRBJ1-5, with D possibly matching TRBD1 (6 bases). This CDR3 spans 15 amino acids. Trimming shortened V by 2 bases and J by 3 bases, and 11 bases separated the two germline ends. Germline V gene sequence: CDR1 SGHTA, CDR2 FQGNSA. The CDR3 nucleotides read TGTGCCAGCAGCTTATCCCAGGGGCTCAATCAGCCCCAGCATTTT. It is translated as CASSLSQGLNQPQHF.

The rearrangement uses TRBV6-1 and TRBJ2-7, with a possible D match to TRBD2 (5 bases). Germline V lookup: CDR1 MNHNS, CDR2 SASEGT. This CDR3 region has 16 residues. V gave up 0 bases and J gave up 2 bases, with 14 bases separating them. This CDR3 is CASSEALRADPYEQYF. The CDR3 region has the DNA TGTGCCAGCAGTGAAGCGTTGAGGGCGGATCCCTACGAGCAGTACTTC.

This chain connects TRBV7-9 to TRBJ1-4; TRBD1 might be the D (5 bases). Trimming shortened V by 4 bases and J by 6 bases, and 18 bases separated the two germline ends. The CDR3 totals 16 residues. In germline, CDR1 is SEHNR, CDR2 FQNEAQ (reference sequence). DNA for the CDR3: TGTGCCAGCAGCTCCGTCTTGGCAGCGGGGGATGAAAAACTGTTTTTT. Translating gives CASSSVLAAGDEKLFF.

Turning to this clone: The identical CDR3 is also encoded by other nucleotide sequences in the sample. The chain recombines TRBV27 with TRBJ1-1; D ambiguous. The CDR3 sequence is 13 residues long. Germline CDR1 is MNHEY and CDR2 is SMNVEV (reference sequence). Trimming removed 3 bases from V and 1 base from J, with 6 bases in between. The CDR3 loop reads CASSFRENTEAFF. The CDR3 nucleotides read TGTGCCAGCAGTTTCCGGGAGAACACTGAAGCTTTCTTT.

The chain recombines TRBV5-6 with TRBJ1-1; unclear D gene. The CDR3 consists of 13 residues. CDR1 SGHDT and CDR2 YYEEEE come from the germline V gene. The V end was cut by 0 bases, the J end by 6 bases, with 9 bases between. CDR3 sequence (DNA): TGTGCCAGCAGCTTGGGCTCCAAGCCTGAAGCTTTCTTT. It encodes CASSLGSKPEAFF.

The genes are TRBV5-4 and TRBJ1-2; D is undetermined. The CDR3 has 13 amino acids. CDR1 and CDR2 (germline): SGHNT, YYREEE (reference sequence). The V gene lost 5 bases and the J gene lost 2 bases, with 10 bases spanning the gap. The CDR3 reads CASSFDGNYGYTF. CDR3 coding DNA: TGTGCCAGCAGTTTTGACGGGAACTATGGCTACACCTTC.

This chain joins TRBV2 and TRBJ2-7; either TRBD1 or TRBD2 may supply D (6 bases each). Germline loops: CDR1 SNHLY, CDR2 FYNNEI. The CDR3 runs to 13 residues. V was cut by 7 bases and J by 2 bases, with 12 bases left in between. The CDR3 protein is CASKIGGTYEQYF. The CDR3 DNA reads TGTGCCAGCAAAATAGGGGGGACCTACGAGCAGTACTTC.

The DNA for the CDR3 is TGTGCCATCAGTGAGTCCTGGGCTGAGCAGTACTTC. Translation gives CAISESWAEQYF. V gene TRBV10-3 combines with J gene TRBJ2-7; D not resolved. Per germline, CDR1 ENHRY and CDR2 SYGVKD. The CDR3 loop spans 12 amino acids. V lost 0 bases to trimming and J lost 7 bases, with 7 bases between them.

Worth noting for this clone: The junction does not match germline at one end; this may be a read error. The CDR3 DNA reads TGTGCCAGCAGCCCAGTGGACTACAGGGTATTATCCTCCAATGAGCAGTTCTTC. It yields the protein CASSPVDYRVLSSNEQFF. V gene TRBV7-9 combines with J gene TRBJ2-1; D assignment may be TRBD1 or TRBD2 (6 bases each). The length of the CDR3 is 18 residues. Germline CDR1 SEHNR, CDR2 FQNEAQ (reference sequence).

The chain links TRBV5-1 to TRBJ2-1; D remains unclear. The V gene's germline CDR1 is SGHRS and CDR2 YFSETQ. The CDR3 runs to 15 residues. V was shortened by 0 bases and J by 4 bases, with 11 bases between the two germline ends. Written as DNA, the CDR3 is TGCGCCAGCAGCTTGGGTTTAGCTCGGTACAATGAGCAGTTCTTC. Translation: CASSLGLARYNEQFF.

The chain links TRBV6-6 to TRBJ1-5; unclear D gene. CDR1 and CDR2 from the germline V gene are MNHNY and SVGAGI (reference sequence). This CDR3 is 11 amino acids long. Trimming pared 11 bases from V and 2 bases from J, leaving 7 bases between. The CDR3 spells CAGGGNQPQHF. CDR3 DNA: TGTGCCGGTGGGGGCAATCAGCCCCAGCATTTT.

The chain combines TRBV19 with TRBJ1-1, with D tentatively TRBD1 (6 bases). V dropped 6 bases and J dropped 6 bases, with 14 bases sitting between them. The germline V gene encodes CDR1 LNHDA and CDR2 SQIVND (reference sequence). The CDR3 contains 13 residues. The CDR3 DNA sequence: TGTGCCAGTAGGAATGCAGGGGTGTCTGAAGCTTTCTTT. This sequence encodes CASRNAGVSEAFF.

The gene calls are TRBV4-3 and TRBJ2-1; D is unresolved. The CDR3 sequence is 17 residues long. V lost 0 bases and J 4 bases, leaving 16 bases between the germline ends. Germline values: CDR1 LGHNA, CDR2 YSLEER. The CDR3 is CASSQDYSVWGYNEQFF. CDR3 DNA: TGCGCCAGCAGCCAAGATTACTCGGTGTGGGGTTACAATGAGCAGTTCTTC.

With respect to this clone: The sample holds other DNA sequences that translate to the same CDR3. This sequence joins TRBV10-3 and TRBJ2-7; 8 bases line up with TRBD1. Germline CDR1 reads ENHRY; CDR2 reads SYGVKD. The V gene end was trimmed by 2 bases and the J gene end by 1 base; junction bases not matched to a gene: 4. The CDR3 has 15 residues. CDR3 region: CAISEGTGGSYEQYF. The CDR3, as DNA: TGTGCCATCAGTGAGGGAACAGGGGGTTCCTACGAGCAGTACTTC.

The genes are TRBV5-1 and TRBJ2-5; 9 bases map to TRBD1. V lost 4 bases, J lost 0 bases, and 10 bases stayed unmatched. Germline lookup yields CDR1 SGHRS and CDR2 YFSETQ. The CDR3 extends over 17 amino acids. The CDR3 region has the DNA TGCGCCAGCAGCGCAGTGGGTGGGACAGGGTACCAAGAGACCCAGTACTTC. Translated: CASSAVGGTGYQETQYF. Supplemented by reference TRBV5-1 and TRBJ2-5, the full variable domain reads KAGVTQTPRYLIKTRGQQVTLSCSPISGHRSVSWYQQTPGQGLQFLFEYFSETQRNKGNFPGRFSGRQFSNSRSEMNVSTLELGDSALYLCASSAVGGTGYQETQYFGPGTRLLVL.

The chain recombines TRBV27 with TRBJ1-6; D is unresolved. There are 13 residues in the CDR3. The germline gives CDR1 MNHEY, CDR2 SMNVEV (reference sequence). V gave up 8 bases and J gave up 7 bases, with 12 bases separating them. The CDR3 DNA reads TGTGCCAGCGCACCCAAACCGAATTCACCCCTCCACTTT. Its translation: CASAPKPNSPLHF.

The V and J genes are TRBV29-1 and TRBJ2-7; TRBD2 might be the D (6 bases). This CDR3 has 12 residues. Looked up from germline, CDR1 is SQVTM and CDR2 is ANQGSEA. V was pared by 1 base and J by 5 bases, with 9 bases between. The CDR3 here is CSVEGGGDEQYF. CDR3 bases: TGCAGCGTTGAAGGAGGAGGGGACGAGCAGTACTTC.

The V call is TRBV11-2, the J call TRBJ2-2, with 8 bases identical to TRBD2. The CDR3 is made up of 17 amino acids. The V segment lost 5 bases and the J segment 2 bases; nucleotides outside the gene matches: 10. Per germline, CDR1 SGHAT and CDR2 FQNNGV. The CDR3 protein is CASSTRPGLVNTGELFF. The CDR3, as DNA: TGTGCCAGCAGCACTCGGCCGGGACTAGTTAACACCGGGGAGCTGTTTTTT.

The chain joins TRBV5-1 to TRBJ1-4, with D perhaps matching TRBD1 (5 bases). CDR1 is SGHRS, CDR2 YFSETQ, per germline. This CDR3 has 14 residues. The V end was cut by 0 bases, the J end by 11 bases, with 14 bases between. The CDR3 DNA reads as TGCGCCAGCAGCTTGGGACAGACCCGCGGGAAACTGTTTTTT. Translation: CASSLGQTRGKLFF.

The chain combines TRBV7-9 with TRBJ1-1; no reliable D call. CDR1 and CDR2 from the germline V gene are SEHNR and FQNEAQ (reference sequence). The V and J ends lost 7 bases and 6 bases respectively, with 15 bases between them. This CDR3 has 13 residues. For the CDR3, the DNA is TGTGCCAGCACTCAAGGCGGTTACGCTGAAGCTTTCTTT. Translated: CASTQGGYAEAFF.

The chain has TRBV30 and TRBJ2-1, with 10 positions matching TRBD2. V lost 1 base and J lost 9; bases outside the gene matches: 12. CDR1 and CDR2 from the germline V gene are GTSNPN and SVGIG (reference sequence). This CDR3 is built from 16 residues. The CDR3 sequence is CAWSGTSGYIRGEQFF. The DNA of the CDR3 is TGTGCCTGGAGTGGGACTAGCGGTTATATTAGGGGTGAGCAGTTCTTC. The whole variable domain, remainder taken from reference TRBV30 and TRBJ2-1, is SQTIHQWPATLVQPVGSPLSLECTVEGTSNPNLYWYRQAAGRGLQLLFYSVGIGQISSEVPQNLSASRPQDRQFILSSKKLLLSDSGFYLCAWSGTSGYIRGEQFFGPGTRLTVL.

For this clone: This sample also contains other DNA sequences that code for the same CDR3. The chain recombines TRBV11-2 with TRBJ1-2, with D hard to call. V lost 1 base and J 0 bases, leaving 0 bases between the germline ends. Germline lookup yields CDR1 SGHAT and CDR2 FQNNGV. This CDR3 has 12 residues. CDR3 loop: CASSLANYGYTF. As DNA, the CDR3 is TGTGCCAGCAGCTTAGCTAACTATGGCTACACCTTC.

This clone came up a few times. The chain couples TRBV7-2 to TRBJ2-2, with D unresolved. The germline V gene encodes CDR1 SGHTA and CDR2 FQGNSA. Trimming removed 4 bases at V and 4 bases at J, with 4 bases between. The CDR3 extends over 12 amino acids. The chain's CDR3 is CASSSATGELFF. Here the CDR3 DNA reads TGTGCCAGCAGCTCCGCCACCGGGGAGCTGTTTTTT. Full variable domain (outside the CDR3, taken from reference TRBV7-2 and TRBJ2-2): GAGVSQSPSNKVTEKGKDVELRCDPISGHTALYWYRQSLGQGLEFLIYFQGNSAPDKSGLPSDRFSAERTGGSVSTLTIQRTQQEDSAVYLCASSSATGELFFGEGSRLTVL.

The table lists this clone with a count of one. For the CDR3, the DNA is TGCGCCAGCAGTGAGTCCGGGGCAGGGGTAATTAGGAACACTGAAGCTTTCTTT. Protein: CASSESGAGVIRNTEAFF. The chain is built from TRBV10-2 and TRBJ1-1, with D possibly matching TRBD1 (6 bases). Germline CDR1 and CDR2: WSHSY and SAAADI. This CDR3 comprises 18 residues. The V gene lost 0 bases and the J gene lost 1 base, with 18 bases spanning the gap.

V gene TRBV6-5 combines with J gene TRBJ2-7; D perhaps matches TRBD1 (5 bases). The CDR3 runs to 13 residues. Trimming pared 4 bases from V and 3 bases from J, leaving 10 bases between. The V gene's germline CDR1 is MNHEY and CDR2 SVGAGI. CDR3 region: CASSLRTSYEQYF. DNA of the CDR3: TGTGCCAGCAGTTTGCGGACAAGCTACGAGCAGTACTTC.